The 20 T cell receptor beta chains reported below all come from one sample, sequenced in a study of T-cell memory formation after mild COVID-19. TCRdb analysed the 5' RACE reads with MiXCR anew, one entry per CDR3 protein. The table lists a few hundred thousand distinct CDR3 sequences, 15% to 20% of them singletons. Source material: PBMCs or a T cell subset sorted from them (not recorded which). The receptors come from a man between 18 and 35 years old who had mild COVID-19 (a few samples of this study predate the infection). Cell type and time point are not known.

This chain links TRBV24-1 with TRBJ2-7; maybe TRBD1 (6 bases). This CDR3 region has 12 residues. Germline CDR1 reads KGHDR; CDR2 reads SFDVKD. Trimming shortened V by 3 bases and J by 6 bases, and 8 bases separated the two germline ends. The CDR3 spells CATSDGTSEQYF. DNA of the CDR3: TGTGCCACCAGTGATGGGACATCCGAGCAGTACTTC.

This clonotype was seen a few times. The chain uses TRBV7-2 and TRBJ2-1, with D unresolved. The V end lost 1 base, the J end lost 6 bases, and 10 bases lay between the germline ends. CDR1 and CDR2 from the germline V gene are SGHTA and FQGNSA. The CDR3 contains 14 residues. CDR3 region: CASSLDYWGNEQFF. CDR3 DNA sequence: TGTGCCAGCAGCTTAGACTACTGGGGCAATGAGCAGTTCTTC.

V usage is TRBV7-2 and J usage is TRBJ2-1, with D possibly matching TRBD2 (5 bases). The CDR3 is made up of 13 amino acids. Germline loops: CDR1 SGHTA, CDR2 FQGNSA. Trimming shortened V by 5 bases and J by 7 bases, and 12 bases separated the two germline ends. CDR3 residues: CASSLLRGNEQFF. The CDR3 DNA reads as TGTGCCAGCAGCCTGCTACGGGGAAATGAGCAGTTCTTC.

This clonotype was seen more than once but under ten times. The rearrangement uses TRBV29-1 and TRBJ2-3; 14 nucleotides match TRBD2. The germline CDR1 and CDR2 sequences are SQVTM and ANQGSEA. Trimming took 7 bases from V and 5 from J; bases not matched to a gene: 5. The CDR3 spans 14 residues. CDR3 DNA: TGCAGCGGTGGGACTAGCGGGGGTATAGATACGCAGTATTTT. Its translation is CSGGTSGGIDTQYF.

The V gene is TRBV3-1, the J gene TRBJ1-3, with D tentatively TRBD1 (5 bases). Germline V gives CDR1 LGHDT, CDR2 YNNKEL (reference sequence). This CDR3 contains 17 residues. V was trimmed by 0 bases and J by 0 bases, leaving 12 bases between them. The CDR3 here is CASSQDIRGLSGNTIYF. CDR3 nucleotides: TGTGCCAGCAGCCAAGATATCCGGGGACTCTCTGGAAACACCATATATTTT.

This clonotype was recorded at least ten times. The CDR3 DNA sequence: TGTGCCAGCAGGCTCCGGGAGCATGAAAAACTGTTTTTT. It encodes CASRLREHEKLFF. The chain has TRBV7-8 and TRBJ1-4; the D is unclear. Deletions cut 6 bases from V and 6 bases from J, with 11 bases between. Germline CDR1 SGHVS, CDR2 FQNEAQ. There are 13 residues in the CDR3.

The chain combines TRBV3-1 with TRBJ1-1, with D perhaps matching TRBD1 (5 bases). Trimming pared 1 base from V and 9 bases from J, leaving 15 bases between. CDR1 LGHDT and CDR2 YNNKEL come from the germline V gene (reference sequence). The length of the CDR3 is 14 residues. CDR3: CASSQAGAASQAFF. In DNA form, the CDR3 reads TGTGCCAGCAGCCAAGCCGGGGCCGCCTCTCAAGCTTTCTTT. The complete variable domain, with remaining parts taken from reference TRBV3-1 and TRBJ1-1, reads DTAVSQTPKYLVTQMGNDKSIKCEQNLGHDTMYWYKQDSKKFLKIMFSYNNKELIINETVPNRFSPKSPDKAHLNLHINSLELGDSAVYFCASSQAGAASQAFFGQGTRLTVV.

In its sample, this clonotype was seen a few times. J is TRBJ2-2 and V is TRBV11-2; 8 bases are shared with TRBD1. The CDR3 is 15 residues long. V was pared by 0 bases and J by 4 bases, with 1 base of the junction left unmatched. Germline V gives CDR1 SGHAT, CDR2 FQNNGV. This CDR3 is CASSLDRGRTGELFF. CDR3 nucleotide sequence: TGTGCCAGCAGCTTAGACAGGGGGCGCACCGGGGAGCTGTTTTTT.

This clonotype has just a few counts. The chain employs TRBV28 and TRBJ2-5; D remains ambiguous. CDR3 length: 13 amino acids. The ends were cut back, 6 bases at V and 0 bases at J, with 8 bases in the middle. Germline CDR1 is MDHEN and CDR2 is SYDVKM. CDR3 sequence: CASSPDNQETQYF. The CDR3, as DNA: TGTGCCAGCAGCCCTGACAACCAAGAGACCCAGTACTTC.

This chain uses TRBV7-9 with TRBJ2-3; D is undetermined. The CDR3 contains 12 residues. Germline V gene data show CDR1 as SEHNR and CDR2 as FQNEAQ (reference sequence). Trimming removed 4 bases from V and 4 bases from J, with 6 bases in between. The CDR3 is CASSSRADTQYF. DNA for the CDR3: TGTGCCAGCAGCTCTCGGGCAGATACGCAGTATTTT.

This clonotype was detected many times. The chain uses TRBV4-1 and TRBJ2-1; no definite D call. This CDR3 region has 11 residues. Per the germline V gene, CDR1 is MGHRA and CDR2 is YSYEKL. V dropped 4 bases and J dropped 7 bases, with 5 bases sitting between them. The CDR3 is CASSPGNEQFF. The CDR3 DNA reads TGCGCCAGCAGCCCAGGAAATGAGCAGTTCTTC.

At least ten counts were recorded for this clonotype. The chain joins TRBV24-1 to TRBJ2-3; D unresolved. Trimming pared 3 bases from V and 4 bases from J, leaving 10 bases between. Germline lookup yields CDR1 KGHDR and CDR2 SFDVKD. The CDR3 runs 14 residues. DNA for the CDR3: TGTGCCACCAGTGATCAGGTGGATCCAGATACGCAGTATTTT. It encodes CATSDQVDPDTQYF.

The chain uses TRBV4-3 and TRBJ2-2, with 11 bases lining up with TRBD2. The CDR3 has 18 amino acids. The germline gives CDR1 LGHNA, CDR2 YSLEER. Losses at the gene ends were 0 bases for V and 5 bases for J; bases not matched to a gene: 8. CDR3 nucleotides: TGCGCCAGCAGCCAAGATCGTGGACTAGCGGGCCGGACCGGGGAGCTGTTTTTT. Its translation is CASSQDRGLAGRTGELFF.

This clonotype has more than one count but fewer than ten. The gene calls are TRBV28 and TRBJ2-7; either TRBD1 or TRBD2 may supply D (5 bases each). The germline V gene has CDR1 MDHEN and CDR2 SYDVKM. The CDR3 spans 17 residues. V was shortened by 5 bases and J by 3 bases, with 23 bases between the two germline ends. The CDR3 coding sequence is TGTGCCAGCAGTCCGAGGGATAGGACAACAAGGATCTACGAGCAGTACGTC. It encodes CASSPRDRTTRIYEQYV.

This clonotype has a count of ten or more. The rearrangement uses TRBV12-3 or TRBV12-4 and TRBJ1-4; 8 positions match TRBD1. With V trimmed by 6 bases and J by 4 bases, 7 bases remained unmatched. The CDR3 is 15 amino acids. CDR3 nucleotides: TGTGCCAGCAGCAGGACAGGGCTGGATAATGAAAAACTGTTTTTT. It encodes CASSRTGLDNEKLFF.

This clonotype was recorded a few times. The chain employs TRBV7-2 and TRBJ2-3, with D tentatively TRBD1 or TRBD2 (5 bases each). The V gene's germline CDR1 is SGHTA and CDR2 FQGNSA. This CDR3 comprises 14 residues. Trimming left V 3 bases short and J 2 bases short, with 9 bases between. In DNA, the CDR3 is TGTGCCAGCAGCTTTTGGGGGAACACAGATACGCAGTATTTT. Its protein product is CASSFWGNTDTQYF.

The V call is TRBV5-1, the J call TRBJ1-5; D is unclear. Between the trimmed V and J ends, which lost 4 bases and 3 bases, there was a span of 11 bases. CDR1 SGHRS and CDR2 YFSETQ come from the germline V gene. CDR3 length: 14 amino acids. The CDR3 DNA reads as TGCGCCAGCAGCCCTGGCGGTCACAATCAGCCCCAGCATTTT. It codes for CASSPGGHNQPQHF.

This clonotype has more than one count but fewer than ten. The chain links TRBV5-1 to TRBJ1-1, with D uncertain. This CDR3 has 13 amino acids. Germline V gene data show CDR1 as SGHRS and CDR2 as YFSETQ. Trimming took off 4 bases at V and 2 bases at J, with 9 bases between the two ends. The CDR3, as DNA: TGCGCCAGCAGCCCGATGACTAACACTGAAGCTTTCTTT. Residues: CASSPMTNTEAFF.

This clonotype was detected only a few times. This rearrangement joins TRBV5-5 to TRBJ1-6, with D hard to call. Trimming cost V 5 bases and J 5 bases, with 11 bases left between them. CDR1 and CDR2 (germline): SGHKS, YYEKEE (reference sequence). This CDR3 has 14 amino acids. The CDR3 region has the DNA TGTGCCAGCAGGAGGTTCCTCGATAATTCACCCCTCCACTTT. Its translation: CASRRFLDNSPLHF.

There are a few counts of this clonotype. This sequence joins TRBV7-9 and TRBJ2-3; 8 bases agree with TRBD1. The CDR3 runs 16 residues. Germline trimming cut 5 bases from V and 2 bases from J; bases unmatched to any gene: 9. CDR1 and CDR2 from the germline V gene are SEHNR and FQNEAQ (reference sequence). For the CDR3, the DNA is TGTGCCAGCAGCGCCGCCCCAGGGGGCTCCACAGATACGCAGTATTTT. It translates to CASSAAPGGSTDTQYF. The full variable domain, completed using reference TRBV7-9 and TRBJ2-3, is DTGVSQNPRHKITKRGQNVTFRCDPISEHNRLYWYRQTLGQGPEFLTYFQNEAQLEKSRLLSDRFSAERPKGSFSTLEIQRTEQGDSAMYLCASSAAPGGSTDTQYFGPGTRLTVL.